These T cell receptor beta chains were read from a single sample in a study of cytomegalovirus exposure and HLA in healthy donors. Assay: immunoSEQ multiplex PCR; the TCRdb copy retains only in-frame clones and omits some. The sample carries roughly 50,000 clones, roughly 93% recorded once. Sequenced material: PBMCs. The receptors stem from a young woman in good health and CMV-seropositive. Both conserved end residues are trimmed from each CDR3.

TRBV19 | ASSTYNEQF
TRBV6-1 | ASSGGTGENSPLH
TRBV19 | ASSMGLAGGIQY
TRBV2 | ASMRGLNEKLF
TRBV6-6 | ASRGQGGGSEKLF
TRBV4-2 | ASSQNRFLNEKLF
TRBV27 | ASSLGQMNTEAF
TRBV10-2 | ASSYSNEKLF
TRBV4-2 | ASSQFGTGDQPQH
TRBV7-2 | ASSLAQVAGGLAQY
TRBV7-7 | ASSLGDRGTYEQY
TRBV7-2 | ASSLATGTGGYEQY
TRBV6-7 | DQPFDRTEETQY
TRBV20-1 | SARQAKAQY
TRBV5-1 | ASSWTGHADPSATYFYGYT
TRBV9 | ASSVSGTGFNSPLH